The subject of this entry is one T cell receptor beta chain. This entry is derived from a study of blood T cell repertoires in COVID-19. Trimming took off 2 bases at V and 11 bases at J, with 19 bases between the two ends. The germline V gene encodes CDR1 SGHRS and CDR2 YFSETQ. The CDR3 extends over 14 amino acids. Generated by immunoSEQ multiplex PCR, the TCRdb table keeps only in-frame clones and is missing some. This sample has 200,000 or so clones; around 86% occur once, and the top ten carry around 4%. The TCR was taken from a woman aged 40 to 49 with acute COVID-19. This chain joins TRBV5-1 and TRBJ1-1; D gene uncertain. The specimen was PBMCs or T cells enriched from blood (not recorded which). The CDR3 sequence: CASSFGNRMASAFF. The CDR3 nucleotides are TGCGCCAGCAGCTTTGGGAATCGTATGGCTAGCGCTTTCTTT.